The 5 T cell receptor beta chains below were found in one sample sequenced in a study of OX40 agonist ivuxolimab in advanced cancers. The table came from immunoSEQ multiplex PCR; TCRdb's copy has only in-frame clones and leaves some out. The sample consists of roughly 80,000 clones, approximately 88% of them appearing once. Source: CD4+ or CD8+ T cells sorted from blood, taken in a trial of the OX40 agonist ivuxolimab. These receptors came from an adult with an advanced solid tumor such as melanoma, head and neck, liver or kidney cancer.

V and J are TRBV4-1 and TRBJ1-5; 9 bases are a match to TRBD1. The CDR3 is 16 residues long. Germline V CDR1 and CDR2: MGHRA, YSYEKL. With V trimmed by 3 bases and J by 2 bases, 5 bases remained unmatched. CDR3 sequence reads: CASSQGQGMGNQPQHF. CDR3 coding DNA: TGCGCCAGCAGCCAGGGACAGGGAATGGGCAATCAGCCCCAGCATTTT.

V gene TRBV6-5 combines with J gene TRBJ1-5; D remains unclear. CDR1 and CDR2 (germline): MNHEY, SVGAGI. Deletions cut 4 bases from V and 3 bases from J, with 7 bases between. The CDR3 runs 13 residues. In DNA, the CDR3 is TGTGCCAGCAGTTTACCTGCCAATCAGCCCCAGCATTTT. This sequence encodes CASSLPANQPQHF.

This chain connects TRBV9 to TRBJ2-1; D unclear. V was pared by 0 bases and J by 6 bases, with 10 bases between. This CDR3 is 14 amino acids long. The germline gives CDR1 SGDLS, CDR2 YYNGEE. The CDR3 nucleotides are TGTGCCAGCAGCGTAGGTCCGGATGTCAATGAGCAGTTCTTC. It codes for CASSVGPDVNEQFF.

Comments on this clone: Lacking the conserved final phenylalanine or tryptophan, this CDR3 likely reflects a read error. The chain has TRBV5-1 and TRBJ1-2; TRBD1 matches 7 bases. This CDR3 comprises 13 residues. Germline V lookup: CDR1 SGHRS, CDR2 YFSETQ. V was pared by 4 bases and J by 4 bases, with 4 bases of the junction left unmatched. CDR3 sequence: CASSPDRVYGYTL. The DNA of the CDR3 is TGCGCCAGCAGCCCTGACAGGGTCTATGGCTACACCCTC.

As DNA, the CDR3 is TGTGCCAGTTCTGGGTCTGGAGATGAGCAGTTCTTC. Translating gives CASSGSGDEQFF. The chain links TRBV28 to TRBJ2-1; D is uncertain. V dropped 9 bases and J dropped 8 bases, with 14 bases sitting between them. The germline V gene encodes CDR1 MDHEN and CDR2 SYDVKM. CDR3 length equals 12 residues.